Sequencing of this T cell receptor (beta chain) was carried out in a study of technical replicates of blood from several donors. J was trimmed by 5 bases and V by 4 bases; bases with no gene match: 8. This CDR3 comprises 15 residues. Germline-derived CDR1 and CDR2 are SGHRS and YFSETQ. The protocol was immunoSEQ multiplex PCR, while the TCRdb copy is restricted to in-frame clones and leaves out a portion. Counted here are around 80,000 clones, 98% occurring once; the ten biggest clones make up approximately 0.15%. The V gene is TRBV5-1, the J gene TRBJ1-4; 7 bases agree with TRBD1. The sequencing input was T cells isolated from PBMCs. The TCR sequence derives from a human donor in good health. CDR3 loop: CASSRGDRPNEKLFF. The CDR3 nucleotides are TGCGCCAGCAGCCGCGGGGACAGACCGAATGAAAAACTGTTTTTT.